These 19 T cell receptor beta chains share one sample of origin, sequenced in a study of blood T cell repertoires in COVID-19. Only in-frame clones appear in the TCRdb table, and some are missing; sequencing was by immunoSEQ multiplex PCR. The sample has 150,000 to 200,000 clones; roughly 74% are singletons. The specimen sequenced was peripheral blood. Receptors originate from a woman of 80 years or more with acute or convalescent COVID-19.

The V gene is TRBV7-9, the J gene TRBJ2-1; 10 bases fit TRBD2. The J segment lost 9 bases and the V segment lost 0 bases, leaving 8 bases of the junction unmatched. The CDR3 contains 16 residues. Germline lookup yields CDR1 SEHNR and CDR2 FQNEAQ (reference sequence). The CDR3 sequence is CASSLARLAGASEQFF. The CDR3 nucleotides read TGTGCCAGCAGCTTAGCGAGGCTAGCGGGAGCATCTGAGCAGTTCTTC. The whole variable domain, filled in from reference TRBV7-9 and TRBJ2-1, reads DTGVSQNPRHKITKRGQNVTFRCDPISEHNRLYWYRQTLGQGPEFLTYFQNEAQLEKSRLLSDRFSAERPKGSFSTLEIQRTEQGDSAMYLCASSLARLAGASEQFFGPGTRLTVL.

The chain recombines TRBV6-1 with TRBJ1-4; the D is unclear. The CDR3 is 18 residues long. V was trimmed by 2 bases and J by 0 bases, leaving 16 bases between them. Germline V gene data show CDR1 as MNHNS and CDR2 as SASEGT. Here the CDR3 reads CASSEPLDKPTTNEKLFF. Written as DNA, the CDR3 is TGTGCCAGCAGTGAACCGCTCGACAAGCCTACAACTAATGAAAAACTGTTTTTT.

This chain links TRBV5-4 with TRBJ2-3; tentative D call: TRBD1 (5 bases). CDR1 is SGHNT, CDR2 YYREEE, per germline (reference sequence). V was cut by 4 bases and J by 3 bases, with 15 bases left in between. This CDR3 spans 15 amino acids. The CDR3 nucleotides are TGTGCCAGCAGCCCCAGCCAGGGTAGGACAGATACGCAGTATTTT. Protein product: CASSPSQGRTDTQYF.

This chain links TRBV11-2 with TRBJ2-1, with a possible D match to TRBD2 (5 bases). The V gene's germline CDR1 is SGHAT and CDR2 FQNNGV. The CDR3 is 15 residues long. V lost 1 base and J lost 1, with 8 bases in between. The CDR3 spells CASSLVTGSYNEQFF. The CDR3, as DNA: TGTGCCAGCAGCTTAGTTACGGGGTCCTACAATGAGCAGTTCTTC.

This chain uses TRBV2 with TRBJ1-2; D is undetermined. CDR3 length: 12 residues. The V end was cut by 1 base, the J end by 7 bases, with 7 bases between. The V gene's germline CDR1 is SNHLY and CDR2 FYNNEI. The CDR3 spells CASSEVASGYTF. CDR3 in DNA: TGTGCCAGCAGTGAAGTGGCATCTGGCTACACCTTC.

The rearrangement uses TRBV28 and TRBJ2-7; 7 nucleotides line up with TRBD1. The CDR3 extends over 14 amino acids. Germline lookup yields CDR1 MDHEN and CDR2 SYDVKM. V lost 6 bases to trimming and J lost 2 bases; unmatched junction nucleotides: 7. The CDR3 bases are TGTGCCAGCAGCCTCTTACAGGGGACCTACGAGCAGTACTTC. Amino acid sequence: CASSLLQGTYEQYF. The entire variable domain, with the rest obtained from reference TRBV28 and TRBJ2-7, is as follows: DVKVTQSSRYLVKRTGEKVFLECVQDMDHENMFWYRQDPGLGLRLIYFSYDVKMKEKGDIPEGYSVSREKKERFSLILESASTNQTSMYLCASSLLQGTYEQYFGPGTRLTVT.

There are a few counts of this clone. Written as DNA, the CDR3 is TGTGCCAGCAGGACTGCCGCCTCGAACACCGGGGAGCTGTTTTTT. It is translated as CASRTAASNTGELFF. The chain has TRBV19 and TRBJ2-2; D might be TRBD2 (5 bases). CDR3 size: 15 residues. Deletions cut 9 bases from V and 0 bases from J, with 14 bases between. The V gene's germline CDR1 is LNHDA and CDR2 SQIVND (reference sequence).

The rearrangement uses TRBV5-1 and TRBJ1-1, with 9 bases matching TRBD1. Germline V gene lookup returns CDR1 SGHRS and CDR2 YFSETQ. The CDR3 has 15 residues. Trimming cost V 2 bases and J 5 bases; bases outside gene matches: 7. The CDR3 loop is CASSFTGGARTEAFF. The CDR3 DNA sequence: TGCGCCAGCAGCTTCACAGGGGGCGCGCGGACTGAAGCTTTCTTT.

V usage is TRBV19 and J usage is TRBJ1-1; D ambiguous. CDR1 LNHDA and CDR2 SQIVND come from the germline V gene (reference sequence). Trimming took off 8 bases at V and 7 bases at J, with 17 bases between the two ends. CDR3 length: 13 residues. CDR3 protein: CASSGVTGGEAFF. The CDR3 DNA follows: TGTGCCAGTTCTGGAGTTACGGGAGGTGAAGCTTTCTTT.

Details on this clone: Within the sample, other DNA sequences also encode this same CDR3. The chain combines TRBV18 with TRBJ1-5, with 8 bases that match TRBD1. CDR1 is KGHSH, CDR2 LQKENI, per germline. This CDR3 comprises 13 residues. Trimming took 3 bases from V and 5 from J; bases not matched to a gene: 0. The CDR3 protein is CASSPGQDQPQHF. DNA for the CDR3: TGTGCCAGCTCACCGGGACAGGATCAGCCCCAGCATTTT.

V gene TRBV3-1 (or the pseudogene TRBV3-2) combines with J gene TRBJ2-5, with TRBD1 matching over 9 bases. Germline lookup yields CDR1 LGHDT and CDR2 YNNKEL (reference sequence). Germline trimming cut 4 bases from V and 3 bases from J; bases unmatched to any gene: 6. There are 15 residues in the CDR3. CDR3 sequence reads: CASSPGTGMEETQYF. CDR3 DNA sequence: TGTGCCAGCAGCCCCGGGACAGGGATGGAAGAGACCCAGTACTTC.

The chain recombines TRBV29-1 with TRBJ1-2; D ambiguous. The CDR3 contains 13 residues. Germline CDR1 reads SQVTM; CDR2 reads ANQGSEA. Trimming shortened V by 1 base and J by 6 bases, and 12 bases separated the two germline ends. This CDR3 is CSVEVEWPHGYTF. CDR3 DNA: TGCAGCGTTGAAGTGGAGTGGCCTCATGGCTACACCTTC.

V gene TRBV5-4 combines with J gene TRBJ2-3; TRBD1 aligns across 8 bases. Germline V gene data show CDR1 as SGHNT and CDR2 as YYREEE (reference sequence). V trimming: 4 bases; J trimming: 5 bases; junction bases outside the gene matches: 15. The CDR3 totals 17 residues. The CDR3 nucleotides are TGTGCCAGCAGCCCGCAGGCAGGGGGCCCCTTAAGAGATACGCAGTATTTT. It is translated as CASSPQAGGPLRDTQYF.

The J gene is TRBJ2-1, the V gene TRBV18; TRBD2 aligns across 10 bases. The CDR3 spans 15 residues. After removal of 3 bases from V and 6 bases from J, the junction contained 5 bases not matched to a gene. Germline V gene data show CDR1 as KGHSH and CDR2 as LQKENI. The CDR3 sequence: CASSPLSGRINEQFF. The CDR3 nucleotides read TGTGCCAGCTCACCTCTTAGCGGGAGGATCAATGAGCAGTTCTTC.

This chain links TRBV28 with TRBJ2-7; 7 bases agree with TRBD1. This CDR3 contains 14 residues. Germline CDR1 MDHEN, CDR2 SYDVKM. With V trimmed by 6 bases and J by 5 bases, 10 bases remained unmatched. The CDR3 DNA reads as TGTGCCAGCAGAACGACAGGGAGAGGTGACGAGCAGTACTTC. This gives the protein CASRTTGRGDEQYF.

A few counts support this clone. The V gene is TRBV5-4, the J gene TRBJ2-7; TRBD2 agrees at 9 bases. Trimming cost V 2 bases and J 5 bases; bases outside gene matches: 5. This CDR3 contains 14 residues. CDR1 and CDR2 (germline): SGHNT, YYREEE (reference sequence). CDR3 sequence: CASSLGGRADEQYF. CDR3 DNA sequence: TGTGCCAGCAGCTTAGGCGGGAGGGCCGACGAGCAGTACTTC.

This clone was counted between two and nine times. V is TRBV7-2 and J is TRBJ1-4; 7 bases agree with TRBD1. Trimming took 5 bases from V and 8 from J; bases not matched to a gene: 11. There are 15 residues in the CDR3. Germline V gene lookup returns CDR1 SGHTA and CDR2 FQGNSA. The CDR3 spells CASSIVKGAGEKLFF. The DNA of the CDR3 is TGTGCCAGCAGCATAGTAAAGGGGGCTGGGGAAAAACTGTTTTTT.

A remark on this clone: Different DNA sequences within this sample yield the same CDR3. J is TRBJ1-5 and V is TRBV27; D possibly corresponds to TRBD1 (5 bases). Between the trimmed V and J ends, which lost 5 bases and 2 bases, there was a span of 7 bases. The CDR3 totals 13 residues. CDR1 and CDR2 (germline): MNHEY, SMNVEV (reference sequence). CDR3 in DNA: TGTGCCAGCAGTCGCAGGGGCAATCAGCCCCAGCATTTT. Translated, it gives CASSRRGNQPQHF.

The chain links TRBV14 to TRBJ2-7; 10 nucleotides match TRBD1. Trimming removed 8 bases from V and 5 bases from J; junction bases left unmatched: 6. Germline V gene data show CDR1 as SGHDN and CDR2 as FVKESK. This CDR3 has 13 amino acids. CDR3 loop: CASRGTGANEQYF. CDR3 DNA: TGTGCCAGCCGGGGGACAGGGGCGAACGAGCAGTACTTC.